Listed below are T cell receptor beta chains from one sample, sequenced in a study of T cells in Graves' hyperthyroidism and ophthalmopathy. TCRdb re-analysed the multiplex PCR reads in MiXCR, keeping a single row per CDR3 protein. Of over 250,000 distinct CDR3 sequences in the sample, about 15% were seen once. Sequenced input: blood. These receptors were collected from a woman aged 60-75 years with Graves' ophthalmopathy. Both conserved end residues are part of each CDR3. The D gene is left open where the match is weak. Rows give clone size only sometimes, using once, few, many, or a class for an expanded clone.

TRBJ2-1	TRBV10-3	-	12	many	TGTGCCATCAGCCGAGGGGTAGGGGAGCAGTTCTTC	CAISRGVGEQFF
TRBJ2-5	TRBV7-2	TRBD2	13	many	TGTGCCAGCAGCTCCCTAGCGGTGGAGACCCAGTACTTC	CASSSLAVETQYF
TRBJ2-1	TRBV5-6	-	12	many	TGTGCCAGCAGCTTGGCGGGGAGTGAGCAGTTCTTC	CASSLAGSEQFF
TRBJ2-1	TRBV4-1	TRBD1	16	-	TGCGCCAGCAGCCAAGGGGCGGGACAGGGGGAAAATGAGCAGTTCTTC	CASSQGAGQGENEQFF
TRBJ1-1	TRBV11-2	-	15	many	TGTGCCAGCAGCTTATTTCGGGGGCTGGGAACTGAAGCTTTCTTT	CASSLFRGLGTEAFF
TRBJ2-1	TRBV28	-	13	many	TGTGCCAGCAGCTTCCCGGCCACCAATGAGCAGTTCTTC	CASSFPATNEQFF
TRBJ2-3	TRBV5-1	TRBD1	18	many	TGCGCCAGCAGCTATGGACAGGGGGTCGTGTCTAGCACAGATACGCAGTATTTT	CASSYGQGVVSSTDTQYF
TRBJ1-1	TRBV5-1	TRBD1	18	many	TGCGCCAGCAGCTTCGCACCCGGCCCGGGACAGAGGAACACTGAAGCTTTCTTT	CASSFAPGPGQRNTEAFF
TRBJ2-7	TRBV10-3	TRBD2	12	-	TGTGCCATACGGGGGGGCCCCCACGAGCAGTACTTC	CAIRGGPHEQYF
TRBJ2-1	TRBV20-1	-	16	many	TGCAGTGCTAGAGAGTGGGACAGCGGGAGAAGGTATGAGCAGTTCTTC	CSAREWDSGRRYEQFF
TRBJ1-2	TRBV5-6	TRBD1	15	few	TGTGCCAGCAGCTTGGGACAGGGGAAGTACTATGGCTACACCTTC	CASSLGQGKYYGYTF
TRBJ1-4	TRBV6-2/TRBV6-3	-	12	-	TGTGCCAGCAGCTACCCCCCTGCAAAACTGTTTTTT	CASSYPPAKLFF
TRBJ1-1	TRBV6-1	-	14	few	TGTGCCAGCAGTCGTAGAGGGGGGGACACTGAAGCTTTCTTT	CASSRRGGDTEAFF
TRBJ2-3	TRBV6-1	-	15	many	TGTGCCAGCTCCACTTACCCCGGCGTCACAGATACGCAGTATTTT	CASSTYPGVTDTQYF
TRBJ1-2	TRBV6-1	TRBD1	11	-	TGTGCCAGCAGGGGACAGTTGGGCTACACCTTC	CASRGQLGYTF
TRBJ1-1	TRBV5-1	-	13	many	TGCGCCAGCAGACAGGAGCCGACCACTGAAGCTTTCTTT	CASRQEPTTEAFF
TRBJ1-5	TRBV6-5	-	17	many	TGTGCCAGCAGTTATGGGCCCCCCGGCACCCACAATCAGCCCCAGCATTTT	CASSYGPPGTHNQPQHF
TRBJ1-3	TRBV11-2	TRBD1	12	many	TGTGCCAGTGGCGACAGGGAAAACACCATATATTTT	CASGDRENTIYF
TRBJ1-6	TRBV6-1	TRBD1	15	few	TGTGCCAGCAGTCAAGGACAGGGGGCTTTACGACCCCTCCACTTT	CASSQGQGALRPLHF
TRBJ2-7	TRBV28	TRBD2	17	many	TGTGCCAGCAGACAAGGACTAGCGGAACTAAATAACTACGAGCAGTACTTC	CASRQGLAELNNYEQYF
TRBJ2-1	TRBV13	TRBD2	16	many	TGTGCCAGCAGCGGAGGTGGACTAGCGGGAGTTTCTGAGCAGTTCTTC	CASSGGGLAGVSEQFF
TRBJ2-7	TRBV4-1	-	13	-	TGCGCCAGCAGCCGGGACATTAGGGACGAGCAGTACTTC	CASSRDIRDEQYF
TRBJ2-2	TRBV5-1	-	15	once	TGCGCCAGCGGGAACGGGTTACAACCCACCGGGGAGCTGTTTTTT	CASGNGLQPTGELFF
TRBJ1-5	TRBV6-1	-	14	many	TGTGCCAGCAGGGACAGACAAGCCAATCAGCCCCAGCATTTT	CASRDRQANQPQHF
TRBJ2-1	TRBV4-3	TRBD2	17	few	TGCGCCAGCAGCCAGGACTTGGTCGGCAGCGGGAGTATTGAGCAGTTCTTC	CASSQDLVGSGSIEQFF
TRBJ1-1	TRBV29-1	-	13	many	TGCAGCGTTCGGACAGACGGAGACACTGAAGCTTTCTTT	CSVRTDGDTEAFF
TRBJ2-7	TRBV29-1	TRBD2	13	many	TGCAGCGCCACGACTAGCGGGAGATCCGAGCAGTACTTC	CSATTSGRSEQYF
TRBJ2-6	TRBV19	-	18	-	TGTGCCAGTAGTATGGACACGCGGTCCCTCTCTGGGGCCAACGTCCTGACTTTC	CASSMDTRSLSGANVLTF
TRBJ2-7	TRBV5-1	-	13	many	TGCGCCAGCAGCTTCGGGACATCTACGGAGCAGTACTTC	CASSFGTSTEQYF
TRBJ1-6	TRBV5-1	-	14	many	TGCGCCAGCCGACCCGACAGAAATGCTTCACCCCTCCACTTT	CASRPDRNASPLHF
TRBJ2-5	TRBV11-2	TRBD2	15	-	TGTGCCAGCAGCCCCCGGACTAGACCTATGGGGACCCAGTACTTC	CASSPRTRPMGTQYF
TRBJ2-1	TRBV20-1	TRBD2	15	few	TGCAGTGCTCCGACTAGCGGAAGCTCCTACAATGAGCAGTTCTTC	CSAPTSGSSYNEQFF
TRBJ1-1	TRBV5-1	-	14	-	TGCGCCAGCAGCGGACGGCCAAAGAACACTGAAGCTTTCTTT	CASSGRPKNTEAFF
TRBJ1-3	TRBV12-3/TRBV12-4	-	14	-	TGTGCCAGCAGCAATCGGAACTCTGGAAACACCATATATTTT	CASSNRNSGNTIYF
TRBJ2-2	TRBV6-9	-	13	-	TGTGCCAGCAGTTACACAGACACCGGGGAGCTGTTTTTT	CASSYTDTGELFF
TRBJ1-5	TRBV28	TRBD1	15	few	TGTGCCCGCAGTTTACGACAGGGTGCGAATCAGCCCCAGCATTTT	CARSLRQGANQPQHF
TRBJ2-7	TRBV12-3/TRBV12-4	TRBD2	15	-	TGTGCCAGCAGTCCGACTAGCGGGGCCGCCTACGAGCAGTACTTC	CASSPTSGAAYEQYF
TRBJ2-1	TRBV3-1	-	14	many	TGTGCCAGCAGCGGGGTCGGCGGGAACAATGAGCAGTTCTTC	CASSGVGGNNEQFF
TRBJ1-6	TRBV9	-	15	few	TGTGCCAGCAGCGTATCGGGCGACAGTGACTCACCCCTCCACTTT	CASSVSGDSDSPLHF
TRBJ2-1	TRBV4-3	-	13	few	TGCGCCAGCAGCCAAGCAGGGAATCCTGAGCAGTTCTTC	CASSQAGNPEQFF
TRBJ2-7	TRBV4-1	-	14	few	TGCGCCAGCAGCCAAGATCCGCCCTCCTACGAGCAGTACTTC	CASSQDPPSYEQYF
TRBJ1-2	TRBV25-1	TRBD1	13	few	TGTGCCAGCAGTGAATCGAGGGGGCGCGGCTACACCTTC	CASSESRGRGYTF
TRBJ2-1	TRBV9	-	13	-	TGTGCCAGCAGCGTAGGTGGTTGGGGTGAGCAGTTCTTC	CASSVGGWGEQFF
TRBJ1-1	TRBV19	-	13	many	TGTGCCAGTAGTTTTCTAGGGGTCCCTGAAGCTTTCTTT	CASSFLGVPEAFF
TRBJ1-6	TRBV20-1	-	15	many	TGCAGTGCTAGAGGGGGTTCAGGGCATAATTCACCCCTCCACTTT	CSARGGSGHNSPLHF
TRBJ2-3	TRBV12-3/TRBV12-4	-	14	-	TGTGCCAGCAGGACCGGACTAATCACAGATACGCAGTATTTT	CASRTGLITDTQYF
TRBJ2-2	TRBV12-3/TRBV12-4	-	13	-	TGTGCCAGCAACCTGAGAGGTACCGGGGAGCTGTTTTTT	CASNLRGTGELFF
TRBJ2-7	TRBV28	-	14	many	TGTGCCAGCAGGAAACCGGGACAAGTCTACGAGCAGTACTTC	CASRKPGQVYEQYF
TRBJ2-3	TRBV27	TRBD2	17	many	TGTGCCAGCAGGATCCTGACTAGCGGGAGGGCCCCAGATACGCAGTATTTT	CASRILTSGRAPDTQYF
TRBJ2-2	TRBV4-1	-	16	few	TGCGCCAGCAGCCAAAGAGGGCATCCGAACACCGGGGAGCTGTTTTTT	CASSQRGHPNTGELFF
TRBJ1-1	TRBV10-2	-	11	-	TGCGCCAGCACGGGTGTCGGTGAAGCTTTCTTT	CASTGVGEAFF